This TCR beta chain was sequenced during a study of blood T cell repertoires in COVID-19. The method was immunoSEQ multiplex PCR; TCRdb's version includes in-frame clones alone and lacks a portion of them. The sample holds some 160,000 clones; 75% to 90% are singletons and the top ten take just over 3%. Trimming stripped 2 bases from V and 4 bases from J, with 9 bases between. This CDR3 has 14 residues. In germline, CDR1 is KGHSH, CDR2 LQKENI. Regarding this clone: Other DNA sequences in the sample encode the same CDR3.

The TCR was taken from a woman in her sixties or seventies with active COVID-19. This rearrangement joins TRBV18 to TRBJ1-5, with unresolved D. Specimen: peripheral blood. CDR3 bases: TGTGCCAGCTCACCAGGGCCGAGTAATCAGCCCCAGCATTTT. Translation: CASSPGPSNQPQHF.